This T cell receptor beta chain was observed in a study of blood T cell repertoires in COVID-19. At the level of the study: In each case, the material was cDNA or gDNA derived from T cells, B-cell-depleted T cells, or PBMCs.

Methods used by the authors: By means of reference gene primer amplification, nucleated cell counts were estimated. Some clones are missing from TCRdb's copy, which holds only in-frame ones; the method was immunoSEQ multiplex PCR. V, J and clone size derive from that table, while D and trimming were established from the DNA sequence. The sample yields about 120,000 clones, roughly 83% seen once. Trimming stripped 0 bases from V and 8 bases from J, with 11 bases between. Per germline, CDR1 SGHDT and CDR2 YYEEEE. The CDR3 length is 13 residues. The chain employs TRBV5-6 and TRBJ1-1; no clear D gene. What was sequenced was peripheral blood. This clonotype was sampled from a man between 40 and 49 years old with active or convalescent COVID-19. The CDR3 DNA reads TGTGCCAGCAGCTTGGGCGGAGCCCGGGAAGCTTTCTTT. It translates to CASSLGGAREAFF.